The 7 T cell receptor beta chains below all came from one sample that was sequenced in a study of cytomegalovirus exposure and HLA in healthy donors. It was with 60 Vbeta and 13 Jbeta primers that the PCR ran. The method was immunoSEQ multiplex PCR; TCRdb's version includes in-frame clones alone and lacks a portion of them. Among roughly 130,000 clones listed, about four fifths were seen once. Material for sequencing was PBMCs. The receptor set was obtained from a man aged 18-30 years in good health and CMV-seronegative.

V usage is TRBV27 and J usage is TRBJ2-1, with D maybe TRBD2 (6 bases). The CDR3 length is 15 residues. Germline CDR1 reads MNHEY; CDR2 reads SMNVEV (reference sequence). V shed 5 bases and J shed 6 bases, with 17 bases lying between them. The CDR3 loop reads CASSIRRDSLNEQFF. In DNA, the CDR3 is TGTGCCAGCAGTATACGACGGGACTCCCTCAATGAGCAGTTCTTC.

The J gene is TRBJ2-2, the V gene TRBV6-1; 8 bases are shared with TRBD1. The V gene end was trimmed by 11 bases and the J gene end by 7 bases; junction bases not matched to a gene: 3. Germline V gene lookup returns CDR1 MNHNS and CDR2 SASEGT. CDR3 length equals 11 residues. CDR3 nucleotides: TGTGCCGGACAGGGTGGCGGGGAGCTGTTTTTT. Amino acid sequence: CAGQGGGELFF.

The V gene is TRBV5-1, the J gene TRBJ1-1, with D perhaps matching TRBD1 (6 bases). CDR3 length: 16 amino acids. The germline CDR1 and CDR2 sequences are SGHRS and YFSETQ. The ends were cut back, 3 bases at V and 1 base at J, with 16 bases in the middle. CDR3 nucleotide sequence: TGCGCCAGCAGCTCTAGAGGGGGACAACAGAACACTGAAGCTTTCTTT. This encodes CASSSRGGQQNTEAFF.

The V call is TRBV29-1, the J call TRBJ1-2; 9 bases agree with TRBD1. The CDR3 has 10 residues. The ends lost 7 bases at V and 10 bases at J; junction bases unmatched: 4. The V gene's germline CDR1 is SQVTM and CDR2 ANQGSEA. This CDR3 reads CSGGQGSYTF. DNA for the CDR3: TGCAGCGGGGGACAGGGATCCTACACCTTC.

This chain uses TRBV6-6 with TRBJ2-7; 11 bases are shared with TRBD1. Germline values: CDR1 MNHNY, CDR2 SVGAGI (reference sequence). J gave up 4 bases and V 6 bases, and 5 bases lay outside the gene matches. CDR3 length: 14 amino acids. This CDR3 reads CASRTGTGGYEQYF. CDR3 nucleotides: TGTGCCAGCAGGACCGGGACAGGGGGGTACGAGCAGTACTTC.

J is TRBJ1-4 and V is TRBV5-1, with 7 bases matching TRBD1. The CDR3 totals 14 residues. The germline gives CDR1 SGHRS, CDR2 YFSETQ. V shed 3 bases, J shed 7 bases, and the junction held 6 bases outside the gene matches. Written as DNA, the CDR3 is TGCGCCAGCAGCTACAGACAGGGCCGTGAAAAACTGTTTTTT. Amino acid sequence: CASSYRQGREKLFF.

The gene calls are TRBV15 and TRBJ1-1; D not resolved. V shed 0 bases and J shed 13 bases, with 12 bases lying between them. Germline assignment: CDR1 LNHNV and CDR2 YYDKDF (reference sequence). The CDR3 consists of 12 residues. In nucleotides, the CDR3 is TGTGCCACCAGCAGAGATTCCGGGAGGGTTTTCTTT. Translated: CATSRDSGRVFF.